A single sample is the source of the 10 T cell receptor beta chains below, sequenced in a study of T-cell memory formation after mild COVID-19 (TCRdb year 2021). Library preparation was by 5' RACE. These reads were obtained on an Illumina NovaSeq 6000. TCRdb redid the processing of the public reads, applying fastp at Q25 and MiXCR, and retained in-frame beta chains. Rows with one shared CDR3 protein collapse into an entry with the most common genes and DNA. Here the sample has tens of thousands of distinct CDR3 sequences; roughly 25% occur a single time. Roughly two fifths of the sample is held by the ten biggest clonotypes. Sequenced input: PBMCs or a T cell subset sorted from them (not recorded which). The receptors originated from a man between 18 and 35 years old who had mild COVID-19 (a few samples of this study predate the infection). The sample titles of this study are shuffled in the database, so cell type and time point are left out; the donor was told from shared clones.

This clonotype was counted only a few times. The V call is TRBV7-6, the J call TRBJ1-1; possible D gene TRBD1, 6 bases. From germline, CDR1 is SGHVS and CDR2 FNYEAQ. V was shortened by 4 bases and J by 0 bases, with 12 bases between the two germline ends. The CDR3 spans 15 residues. The CDR3 loop reads CASSSRGGVNTEAFF. In DNA form, the CDR3 reads TGTGCCAGCAGCTCCAGGGGCGGAGTGAACACTGAAGCTTTCTTT.

The rearrangement uses TRBV6-5 and TRBJ2-6, with TRBD1 as a possible D gene (6 bases). The CDR3 spans 15 residues. The germline CDR1 and CDR2 sequences are MNHEY and SVGAGI. V was shortened by 8 bases and J by 4 bases, with 15 bases between the two germline ends. CDR3 sequence: CASGSGVTGANVLTF. CDR3 DNA sequence: TGTGCCAGCGGGTCAGGGGTTACCGGGGCCAACGTCCTGACTTTC.

This chain connects TRBV29-1 to TRBJ2-7, with D maybe TRBD2 (7 bases). The length of the CDR3 is 14 residues. Trimming took 0 bases from V and 4 from J, leaving 13 bases between them. CDR1 and CDR2 from the germline V gene are SQVTM and ANQGSEA. CDR3 sequence: CSVEDRGGGYEQYF. The CDR3 DNA sequence: TGCAGCGTTGAAGATAGGGGAGGGGGGTACGAGCAGTACTTC.

The chain couples TRBV12-3 or TRBV12-4 to TRBJ2-7; D is unclear. This CDR3 is built from 12 residues. V was cut by 3 bases and J by 2 bases, with 5 bases left in between. The CDR3 nucleotides read TGTGCCAGCAGTTTCAGCCCCTACGAGCAGTACTTC. It translates to CASSFSPYEQYF.

The chain employs TRBV3-1 and TRBJ1-1; D call uncertain. The CDR3 covers 16 residues. The germline V and J ends were trimmed by 1 base and 0 bases, with 12 bases remaining between them. Germline assignment: CDR1 LGHDT and CDR2 YNNKEL (reference sequence). The CDR3 DNA reads TGTGCCAGCAGCCAAGGTTTGGAGCGAATGAACACTGAAGCTTTCTTT. Protein sequence: CASSQGLERMNTEAFF.

Only a few counts were recorded for this clonotype. V usage is TRBV6-2 or TRBV6-3 and J usage is TRBJ2-3, with a weak D call TRBD2 (6 bases). From germline, CDR1 is MNHEY and CDR2 SVGEGT. The CDR3 has 16 amino acids. V lost 0 bases, J lost 6 bases, and 16 bases lay in between. This CDR3 reads CASSYSIGRGSDTQYF. CDR3 in DNA: TGTGCCAGCAGTTACTCGATTGGACGGGGGTCGGATACGCAGTATTTT.

The chain joins TRBV5-1 to TRBJ2-1; D ambiguous. The V gene lost 1 base and the J gene lost 0 bases, with 11 bases spanning the gap. Germline CDR1 SGHRS, CDR2 YFSETQ. This CDR3 region has 16 residues. CDR3 sequence reads: CASSLSGTTSYNEQFF. The DNA for the CDR3 is TGCGCCAGCAGCTTGTCAGGCACTACCTCCTACAATGAGCAGTTCTTC. Supplemented by reference TRBV5-1 and TRBJ2-1, the full variable domain reads KAGVTQTPRYLIKTRGQQVTLSCSPISGHRSVSWYQQTPGQGLQFLFEYFSETQRNKGNFPGRFSGRQFSNSRSEMNVSTLELGDSALYLCASSLSGTTSYNEQFFGPGTRLTVL.

V and J are TRBV7-2 and TRBJ2-2; the D gene is possibly TRBD2 (5 bases). V dropped 5 bases and J dropped 11 bases, with 15 bases sitting between them. The length of the CDR3 is 13 residues. Germline CDR1 is SGHTA and CDR2 is FQGNSA. The CDR3 loop reads CASSRTPSGELFF. As DNA, the CDR3 is TGTGCCAGCAGCCGAACCCCAAGCGGCGAGCTGTTTTTT.

The gene calls are TRBV30 and TRBJ1-2; a weak D match, TRBD1 (6 bases). The V gene's germline CDR1 is GTSNPN and CDR2 SVGIG (reference sequence). The V end lost 6 bases, the J end lost 8 bases, and 16 bases lay between the germline ends. CDR3 length equals 12 residues. CDR3 region: CACQGFSLGYTF. The DNA of the CDR3 is TGTGCCTGCCAGGGGTTTTCTTTAGGCTACACCTTC.

This clonotype was counted between two and nine times. The chain combines TRBV4-1 with TRBJ2-1; D may correspond to TRBD1 or TRBD2 (7 bases each). Germline CDR1 is MGHRA and CDR2 is YSYEKL. The CDR3 has 17 residues. The V and J ends lost 3 bases and 7 bases respectively, with 22 bases between them. The CDR3 coding sequence is TGCGCCAGCAGCCAGGGGGTTGACAGGGAGGGCGGGAATGAGCAGTTCTTC. Translation gives CASSQGVDREGGNEQFF.